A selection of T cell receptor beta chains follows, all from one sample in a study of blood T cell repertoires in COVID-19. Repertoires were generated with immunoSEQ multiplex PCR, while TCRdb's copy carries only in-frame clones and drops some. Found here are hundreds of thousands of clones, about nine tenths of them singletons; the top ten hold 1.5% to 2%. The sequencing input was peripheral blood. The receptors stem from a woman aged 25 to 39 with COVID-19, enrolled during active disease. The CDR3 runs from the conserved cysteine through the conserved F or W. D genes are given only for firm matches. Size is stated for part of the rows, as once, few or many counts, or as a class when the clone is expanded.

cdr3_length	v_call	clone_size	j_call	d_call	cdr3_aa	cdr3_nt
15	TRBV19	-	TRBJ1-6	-	CASSMISQGNSPLHF	TGTGCCAGTAGTATGATCTCCCAGGGCAATTCACCCCTCCACTTT
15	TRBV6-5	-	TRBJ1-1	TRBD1	CASSTWTGLNTEAFF	TGTGCCAGCAGTACCTGGACAGGACTGAACACTGAAGCTTTCTTT
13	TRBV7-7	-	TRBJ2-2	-	CASSLDLTGELFF	TGTGCCAGCAGCTTAGATCTCACCGGGGAGCTGTTTTTT
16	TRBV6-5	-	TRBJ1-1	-	CASSYKWQGQNTEAFF	TGTGCCAGCAGTTACAAGTGGCAGGGACAGAACACTGAAGCTTTCTTT
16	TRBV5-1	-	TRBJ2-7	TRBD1	CASSLGGQGGSYEQYF	TGCGCCAGCAGCTTGGGGGGACAGGGCGGTTCCTACGAGCAGTACTTC
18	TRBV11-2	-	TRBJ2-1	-	CASSLDFAPAGLNNEQFF	TGTGCCAGCAGCTTAGATTTTGCCCCGGCGGGCCTTAACAATGAGCAGTTCTTC
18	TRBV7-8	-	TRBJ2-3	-	CASSPVTRLGAITDTQYF	TGTGCCAGCAGCCCCGTAACCCGGCTGGGGGCAATCACAGATACGCAGTATTTT
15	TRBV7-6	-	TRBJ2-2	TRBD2	CASRRTGGRTGELFF	TGTGCCAGCAGGAGGACGGGGGGGCGCACCGGGGAGCTGTTTTTT
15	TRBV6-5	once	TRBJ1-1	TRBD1	CASRPPRQGNTEAFF	TGTGCCAGCAGACCCCCCAGACAGGGGAACACTGAAGCTTTCTTT
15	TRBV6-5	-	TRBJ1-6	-	CASSYSAGANSPLHF	TGTGCCAGCAGTTACTCGGCAGGGGCCAATTCACCCCTCCACTTT
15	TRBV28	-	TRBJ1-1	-	CASSLSGGRHTEAFF	TGTGCCAGCAGTCTTTCGGGGGGACGACACACTGAAGCTTTCTTT
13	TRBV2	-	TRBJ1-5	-	CASSGTGNQPQHF	TGTGCCAGCAGTGGGACAGGCAATCAGCCCCAGCATTTT
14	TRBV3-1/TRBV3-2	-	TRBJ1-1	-	CASSQPQGNTEAFF	TGTGCCAGCAGCCAACCCCAGGGTAACACTGAAGCTTTCTTT
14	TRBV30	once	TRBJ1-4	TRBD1	CAWSVHRGNEKLFF	TGTGCCTGGAGTGTACACAGGGGGAATGAAAAACTGTTTTTT
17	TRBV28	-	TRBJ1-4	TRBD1	CASSSGTGGLSNEKLFF	TGTGCCAGCAGTTCCGGGACAGGGGGCTTGAGTAATGAAAAACTGTTTTTT
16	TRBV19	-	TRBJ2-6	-	CASSIRTGQGANVLTF	TGTGCCAGTAGTATAAGGACTGGCCAGGGGGCCAACGTCCTGACTTTC
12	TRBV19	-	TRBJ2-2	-	CASGALTGELFF	TGTGCCAGTGGGGCCCTCACCGGGGAGCTGTTTTTT
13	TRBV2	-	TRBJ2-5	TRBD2	CASRAGGRETQYF	TGTGCCAGCAGAGCGGGGGGCCGGGAGACCCAGTACTTC
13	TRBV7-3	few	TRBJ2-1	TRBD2	CASSLILAGEQFF	TGTGCCAGCAGCTTAATCCTAGCGGGTGAGCAGTTCTTC
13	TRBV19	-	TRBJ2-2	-	CASKQGTAGELFF	TGTGCCAGTAAGCAGGGAACGGCCGGGGAGCTGTTTTTT
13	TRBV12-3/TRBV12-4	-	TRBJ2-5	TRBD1	CASSLEGAGTQYF	TGTGCCAGCAGTTTAGAGGGGGCTGGGACCCAGTACTTC
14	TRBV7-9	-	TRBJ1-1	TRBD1	CASRDRVMNTEAFF	TGTGCCAGCAGGGACAGGGTCATGAACACTGAAGCTTTCTTT
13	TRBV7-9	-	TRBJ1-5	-	CASSLLGDQPQHF	TGTGCCAGCAGCTTATTAGGAGATCAGCCCCAGCATTTT
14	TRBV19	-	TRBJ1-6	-	CASNWGPGNSPLHF	TGTGCCAGTAATTGGGGGCCGGGTAATTCACCCCTCCACTTT
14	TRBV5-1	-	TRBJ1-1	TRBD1	CASSSTGANTEAFF	TGCGCCAGCAGTTCTACAGGGGCGAACACTGAAGCTTTCTTT
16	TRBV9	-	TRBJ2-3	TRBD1	CASSVGGRGRADTQYF	TGTGCCAGCAGCGTAGGCGGCAGGGGGCGCGCAGATACGCAGTATTTT
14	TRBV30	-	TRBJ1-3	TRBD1	CACPRQGQGNTIYF	TGTGCCTGTCCGAGACAGGGGCAAGGAAACACCATATATTTT
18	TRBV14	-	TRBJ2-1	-	CASSQRSIEQPLINEQFF	TGTGCCAGCAGCCAACGATCGATCGAACAACCCCTGATCAATGAGCAGTTCTTC
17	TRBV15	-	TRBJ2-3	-	CATSRDRGAWYTDTQYF	TGTGCCACCAGCAGAGATCGGGGGGCCTGGTACACAGATACGCAGTATTTT
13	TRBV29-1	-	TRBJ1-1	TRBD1	CSVELGQGGKAFF	TGCAGCGTTGAGCTAGGACAGGGGGGAAAAGCTTTCTTT
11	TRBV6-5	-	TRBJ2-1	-	CASSPGSEQFF	TGTGCCAGCAGCCCCGGGAGTGAGCAGTTCTTC
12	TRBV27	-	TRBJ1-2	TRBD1	CATRTGYYGYTF	TGTGCCACCAGGACAGGGTACTATGGCTACACCTTC
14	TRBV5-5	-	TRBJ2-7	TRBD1	CASRGWTGWGEQYF	TGTGCCAGCAGGGGGTGGACAGGATGGGGAGAGCAGTACTTC
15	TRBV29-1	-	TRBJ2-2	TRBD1	CSVEETGTNTGELFF	TGCAGCGTTGAAGAGACAGGGACGAACACCGGGGAGCTGTTTTTT
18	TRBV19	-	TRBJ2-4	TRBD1	CASHRGTGGGGAKNIQYF	TGTGCCAGTCACCGCGGGACAGGGGGTGGGGGAGCCAAAAACATTCAGTACTTC
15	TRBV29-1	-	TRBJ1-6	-	CSVTWVVEVSSPLHF	TGCAGCGTTACATGGGTCGTCGAGGTTAGTTCACCCCTCCACTTT
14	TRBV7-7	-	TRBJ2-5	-	CASSHSGLKETQYF	TGTGCTAGCAGCCATTCTGGACTAAAAGAGACCCAGTACTTC
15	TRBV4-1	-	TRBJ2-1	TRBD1	CASSQSGQTNNEQFF	TGCGCCAGCAGCCAATCGGGACAGACGAACAATGAGCAGTTCTTC
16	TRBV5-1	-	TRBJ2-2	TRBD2	CASSLVAGGNTGELFF	TGCGCCAGCAGCTTGGTCGCGGGGGGTAACACCGGGGAGCTGTTTTTT
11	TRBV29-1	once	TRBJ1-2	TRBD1	CSAGTGVGYTF	TGCAGCGCCGGGACAGGGGTTGGCTACACCTTC
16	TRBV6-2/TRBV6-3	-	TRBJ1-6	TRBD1	CASSLRDRGYNSPLHF	TGTGCCAGCAGCCTCCGGGACAGGGGCTATAATTCACCCCTCCACTTT
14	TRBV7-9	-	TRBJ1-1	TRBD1	CASSQGQSNTEAFF	TGTGCCAGCAGCCAGGGACAGTCGAACACTGAAGCTTTCTTT
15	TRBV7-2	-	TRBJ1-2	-	CASSLVSRGNADYTF	TGTGCCAGCAGCTTAGTTTCCAGGGGCAACGCGGACTACACCTTC
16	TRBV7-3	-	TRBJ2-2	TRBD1	CASIHTGTGGSGELFF	TGTGCCAGCATCCACACCGGGACAGGGGGTTCTGGGGAGCTGTTTTTT
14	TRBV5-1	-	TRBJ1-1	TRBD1	CASSRYQGAGEAFF	TGCGCCAGCAGCAGGTATCAGGGGGCTGGAGAAGCTTTCTTT
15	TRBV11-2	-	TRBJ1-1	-	CASSRWEGVNTEAFF	TGTGCCAGCAGCAGATGGGAGGGCGTGAACACTGAAGCTTTCTTT
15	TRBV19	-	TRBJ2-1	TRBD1	CASSILPGQNNEQFF	TGTGCCAGTAGTATCCTACCGGGACAGAACAATGAGCAGTTCTTC
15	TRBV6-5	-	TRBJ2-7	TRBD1	CASSYNRDRGSEQYF	TGTGCCAGCAGTTACAACCGGGACAGGGGATCCGAGCAGTACTTC